This T cell receptor (beta chain) appears in the sequencing data of a study of T cell changes during pregnancy in multiple sclerosis. Assay: immunoSEQ multiplex PCR; the TCRdb copy retains only in-frame clones and omits some. The sample has under 35,000 clones, around nine tenths seen once. The CDR3 is 13 amino acids. CDR1 is SEHNR, CDR2 FQNEAQ, per germline (reference sequence). The V end lost 4 bases, the J end lost 3 bases, and 10 bases lay between the germline ends. This clone came up a few times. The identical CDR3 is also encoded by other nucleotide sequences in the sample. Source: CD8+ T cells from peripheral blood mononuclear cells, taken in the second trimester of pregnancy. The rearrangement joins TRBV7-9 to TRBJ2-7, with D perhaps matching TRBD1 (5 bases). The receptor was isolated from a female donor with multiple sclerosis, enrolled in a pregnancy study. This CDR3 is CASSYTGDYEQYF. The CDR3 DNA is TGTGCCAGCAGCTATACAGGTGACTACGAGCAGTACTTC.